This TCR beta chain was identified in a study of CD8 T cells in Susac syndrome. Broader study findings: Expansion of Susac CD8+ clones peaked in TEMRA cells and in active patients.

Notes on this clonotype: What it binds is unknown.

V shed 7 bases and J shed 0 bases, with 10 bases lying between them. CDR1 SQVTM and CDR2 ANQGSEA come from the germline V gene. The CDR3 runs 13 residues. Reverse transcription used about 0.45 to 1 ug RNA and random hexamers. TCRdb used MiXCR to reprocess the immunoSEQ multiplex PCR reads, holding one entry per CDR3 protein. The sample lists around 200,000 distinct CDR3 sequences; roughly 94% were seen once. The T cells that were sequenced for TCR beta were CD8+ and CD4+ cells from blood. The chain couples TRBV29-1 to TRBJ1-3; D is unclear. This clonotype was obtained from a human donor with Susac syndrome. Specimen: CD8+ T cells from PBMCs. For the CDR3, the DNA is TGCAGCGCCGTCAGGAGCTCTGGAAACACCATATATTTT. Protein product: CSAVRSSGNTIYF.